The 27 T cell receptor beta chains reported below all come from one sample, sequenced in a study of early T cells in non-severe SARS-CoV-2 infection. In TCRdb, the 5' RACE reads were re-called with MiXCR into one record per CDR3 protein. The sample shows roughly 57,000 distinct CDR3 sequences, about 12% of them seen only once. The sample was whole blood, taken at baseline. The receptors come from an adult who was a healthcare worker with PCR-confirmed SARS-CoV-2 infection or an uninfected control (not recorded which).

This clonotype was found many times. V is TRBV24-1 and J is TRBJ2-1; 7 bases agree with TRBD2. Trimming at V came to 3 bases and at J to 8 bases, leaving 9 bases not matched to a gene. The germline V gene encodes CDR1 KGHDR and CDR2 SFDVKD. This CDR3 region has 15 residues. As DNA, the CDR3 is TGTGCCACCAGTGATACCAAGTGGGGGGGTTATGAGCAGTTCTTC. It specifies CATSDTKWGGYEQFF.

This chain joins TRBV5-1 and TRBJ2-6; D not certain. CDR3 length equals 14 residues. Germline CDR1 and CDR2: SGHRS and YFSETQ. V was trimmed by 6 bases and J by 0 bases, leaving 7 bases between them. The CDR3 bases are TGCGCCAGCACTCTTCCCTCTGGGGCCAACGTCCTGACTTTC. Amino acids: CASTLPSGANVLTF.

This clonotype was recorded a few times. The chain is built from TRBV12-3 or TRBV12-4 and TRBJ2-1; D is unclear. The CDR3 has 13 residues. Trimming took 1 base from V and 3 from J, leaving 4 bases between them. In nucleotides, the CDR3 is TGTGCCAGCAGTTTAGAGCTCTACAATGAGCAGTTCTTC. Its translation: CASSLELYNEQFF.

This clonotype was recorded a few times. The V gene is TRBV5-1, the J gene TRBJ1-1, with unresolved D. The V end was cut by 4 bases, the J end by 0 bases, with 16 bases between. The CDR3 sequence is 16 residues long. CDR1 SGHRS and CDR2 YFSETQ come from the germline V gene. DNA for the CDR3: TGCGCCAGCAGCCCCCGGACCTCGGCCGTGAACACTGAAGCTTTCTTT. This gives the protein CASSPRTSAVNTEAFF.

The rearrangement links TRBV20-1 to TRBJ1-1; 7 bases line up with TRBD1. V lost 0 bases to trimming and J lost 1 base; unmatched junction nucleotides: 5. This CDR3 is 15 amino acids long. In germline, CDR1 is DFQATT, CDR2 SNEGSKA (reference sequence). CDR3 bases: TGCAGTGCTAGAGATCCGGACAGGCCGAACACTGAAGCTTTCTTT. Encoded protein: CSARDPDRPNTEAFF.

This clonotype has only a few counts. The gene calls are TRBV6-5 and TRBJ2-1; 9 nucleotides align to TRBD2. The CDR3 runs to 18 residues. Germline V CDR1 and CDR2: MNHEY, SVGAGI. Trimming took 3 bases from V and 7 from J; bases not matched to a gene: 16. The CDR3 bases are TGTGCCAGCAGTTATTTCCTTAGCGGGGGTGGGAGGGTGAATGAGCAGTTCTTC. This gives the protein CASSYFLSGGGRVNEQFF.

This clonotype was seen only a few times. The chain uses TRBV12-3 or TRBV12-4 and TRBJ2-3; 8 bases match TRBD2. The junction had 9 bases not matched to a gene; V was cut back by 5 bases and J by 2 bases. The CDR3 consists of 16 residues. As DNA, the CDR3 is TGTGCCAGCAGTCCAATAGCGGGACCTGACACAGATACGCAGTATTTT. It codes for CASSPIAGPDTDTQYF.

This clonotype was seen only a few times. V gene TRBV7-3 combines with J gene TRBJ2-7; 15 positions agree with TRBD2. The CDR3 loop spans 15 amino acids. Germline V gene data show CDR1 as SGHTA and CDR2 as FQGTGA. The V segment lost 5 bases and the J segment 6 bases; nucleotides outside the gene matches: 5. CDR3: CASSPGTSGRSEQYF. CDR3 DNA sequence: TGTGCCAGCAGCCCCGGGACTAGCGGGAGGAGCGAGCAGTACTTC.

Of note for this clonotype: Since a much larger clone is just one base distant, this may be a read error. The chain links TRBV6-1 to TRBJ1-2; 9 bases are a match to TRBD1. The CDR3 contains 16 residues. The J segment lost 7 bases and the V segment lost 11 bases, leaving 20 bases of the junction unmatched. The germline V gene encodes CDR1 MNHNS and CDR2 SASEGT. This CDR3 is CAETGTGINRGRGYTF. The CDR3 DNA reads as TGTGCCGAAACCGGGACAGGGATCAACCGAGGCCGTGGCTACACCTTC.

The chain couples TRBV5-4 to TRBJ2-5; TRBD2 matches 9 bases. Germline CDR1 reads SGHNT; CDR2 reads YYREEE (reference sequence). Germline trimming cut 0 bases from V and 1 base from J; bases unmatched to any gene: 4. This CDR3 is built from 16 residues. DNA of the CDR3: TGTGCCAGCAGCTTGGCACCTAGCGGGGTCCAAGAGACCCAGTACTTC. It translates to CASSLAPSGVQETQYF.

This clonotype has ten or more counts. The chain links TRBV18 to TRBJ1-1; D is ambiguous. Germline assignment: CDR1 KGHSH and CDR2 LQKENI. Trimming pared 3 bases from V and 8 bases from J, leaving 10 bases between. This CDR3 has 12 residues. CDR3 sequence (DNA): TGTGCCAGCTCACCGGGGAGGATAGAAGCTTTCTTT. Its translation is CASSPGRIEAFF.

This chain joins TRBV2 and TRBJ1-5; TRBD1 aligns across 7 bases. The V segment lost 7 bases and the J segment 0 bases; nucleotides outside the gene matches: 15. CDR1 SNHLY and CDR2 FYNNEI come from the germline V gene. The CDR3 consists of 18 residues. The CDR3 sequence: CASTIGTDPIYSNQPQHF. CDR3 DNA: TGTGCCAGCACGATAGGGACAGACCCGATCTATAGCAATCAGCCCCAGCATTTT.

A few counts support this clonotype. The chain carries TRBV6-5 and TRBJ1-2; 10 nucleotides line up with TRBD1. Trimming cost V 5 bases and J 8 bases; bases outside gene matches: 8. The CDR3 contains 14 residues. Germline assignment: CDR1 MNHEY and CDR2 SVGAGI. The CDR3 nucleotides are TGTGCCAGCAGTACGGGACAGGGGAAAATCGGCTACACCTTC. The encoded protein is CASSTGQGKIGYTF.

This clonotype showed up just a few times. The chain employs TRBV6-6 and TRBJ2-7, with TRBD1 matching 7 bases. The CDR3 consists of 14 residues. The J segment lost 3 bases and the V segment lost 6 bases, leaving 8 bases of the junction unmatched. Germline-derived CDR1 and CDR2 are MNHNY and SVGAGI (reference sequence). Written as DNA, the CDR3 is TGTGCCAGCAGCTTAATGACAGGGATCTACGAGCAGTACTTC. Its translation: CASSLMTGIYEQYF.

This rearrangement joins TRBV7-6 to TRBJ1-1; 7 bases align to TRBD1. Germline CDR1 SGHVS, CDR2 FNYEAQ. V shed 5 bases and J 5 bases; nucleotides not matched to a gene: 11. This CDR3 region has 15 residues. The CDR3 reads CASSPRQGATTEAFF. The CDR3 bases are TGTGCCAGCAGCCCTCGACAGGGTGCTACGACTGAAGCTTTCTTT.

Ten or more counts support this clonotype. This chain joins TRBV12-3 or TRBV12-4 and TRBJ1-4; no firm D call. This CDR3 contains 13 residues. The V end was cut by 5 bases, the J end by 7 bases, with 11 bases between. In nucleotides, the CDR3 is TGTGCCAGCAGTCCTGAGGTATTTGAAAAACTGTTTTTT. Encoded protein: CASSPEVFEKLFF.

This clonotype has at least ten counts. At one end the junction does not follow the germline gene, possibly because of a read error. The gene calls are TRBV4-1 and TRBJ1-1, with no clear D. Germline V CDR1 and CDR2: MGHRA, YSYEKL. The CDR3 length is 16 residues. The CDR3 spells CASRQDRSSMNTEAFF. The CDR3 region has the DNA TGCGCCAGCAGACAAGATAGGTCTTCCATGAACACTGAAGCTTTCTTT.

This rearrangement joins TRBV28 to TRBJ2-7; 7 nucleotides agree with TRBD1. The CDR3 is 17 residues long. Losses at the gene ends were 5 bases for V and 0 bases for J; bases not matched to a gene: 13. The V gene's germline CDR1 is MDHEN and CDR2 SYDVKM. This chain's CDR3 is CASSLFIRGGSSYEQYF. The CDR3, as DNA: TGTGCCAGCAGTCTTTTCATCAGAGGGGGCAGCTCCTACGAGCAGTACTTC. The whole variable domain, remainder taken from reference TRBV28 and TRBJ2-7, is DVKVTQSSRYLVKRTGEKVFLECVQDMDHENMFWYRQDPGLGLRLIYFSYDVKMKEKGDIPEGYSVSREKKERFSLILESASTNQTSMYLCASSLFIRGGSSYEQYFGPGTRLTVT.

The V and J genes are TRBV7-9 and TRBJ1-3; 8 nucleotides align to TRBD1. Germline trimming cut 2 bases from V and 2 bases from J; bases unmatched to any gene: 8. This CDR3 region has 17 residues. Germline CDR1 and CDR2: SEHNR and FQNEAQ (reference sequence). CDR3 in amino acids: CASSLILGQGTGNTIYF. The CDR3 DNA reads as TGTGCCAGCAGCTTAATTCTCGGACAGGGTACTGGAAACACCATATATTTT.

Many counts were recorded for this clonotype. CDR3 bases: TGTGCCAGCAGTGAAGCGCAAGGGCCCTTTAATGAAAAACTGTTTTTT. Its protein is CASSEAQGPFNEKLFF. V usage is TRBV6-1 and J usage is TRBJ1-4, with D hard to call. The CDR3 totals 16 residues. The V gene lost 0 bases and the J gene lost 4 bases, with 12 bases spanning the gap. Germline assignment: CDR1 MNHNS and CDR2 SASEGT.

In the case of this clonotype: This clone may be a read error of a much larger clone one base away. V usage is TRBV12-3 or TRBV12-4 and J usage is TRBJ2-2; 7 bases fit TRBD2. The CDR3 consists of 22 residues. The CDR3 sequence: CASRGTGASQNEGGPNIGELFF. In DNA form, the CDR3 reads TGTGCCAGCAGAGGAACCGGTGCCAGCCAAAACGAGGGAGGGCCGAACATCGGGGAGCTGTTTTTT.

This clonotype was counted only a few times. V and J are TRBV28 and TRBJ2-1, with unresolved D. Germline loops: CDR1 MDHEN, CDR2 SYDVKM. The CDR3 totals 12 residues. Trimming removed 5 bases from V and 7 bases from J, with 9 bases in between. DNA of the CDR3: TGTGCCAGCAGTCCCTTTGCTAATGAGCAGTTCTTC. It codes for CASSPFANEQFF.

This clonotype was counted a few times. The chain recombines TRBV5-1 with TRBJ2-5; TRBD1 matches 8 bases. Unmatched junction bases numbered 6, after V lost 3 bases and J lost 5 bases. Per germline, CDR1 SGHRS and CDR2 YFSETQ. CDR3 length equals 14 residues. This CDR3 is CASSSLDRDETQYF. In nucleotides, the CDR3 is TGCGCCAGCAGCTCGCTGGACAGGGATGAGACCCAGTACTTC.

This clonotype was counted at least ten times. V gene TRBV29-1 combines with J gene TRBJ1-2, with 12 bases aligning to TRBD1. This CDR3 region has 13 residues. CDR1 is SQVTM and CDR2 is ANQGSEA in the germline V gene. V gave up 6 bases and J gave up 7 bases; unmatched junction bases: 6. The CDR3 DNA follows: TGCAGCGTGGGACAGGGGGCAGGGATTGGCTACACCTTC. It is translated as CSVGQGAGIGYTF.

This clonotype was picked up a small number of times. This chain joins TRBV6-6 and TRBJ1-5; D is possibly TRBD1 (6 bases). The CDR3 totals 14 residues. V was cut by 4 bases and J by 2 bases, with 9 bases left in between. Germline V gene sequence: CDR1 MNHNY, CDR2 SVGAGI (reference sequence). This chain's CDR3 is CASSSRTGNQPQHF. As DNA, the CDR3 is TGTGCCAGCAGTTCCCGGACAGGCAATCAGCCCCAGCATTTT.

This clonotype was detected a few times. J is TRBJ2-2 and V is TRBV9, with 13 bases identical to TRBD2. This CDR3 comprises 21 residues. CDR1 and CDR2 (germline): SGDLS, YYNGEE. V shed 4 bases and J 3 bases; nucleotides not matched to a gene: 18. The CDR3, as DNA: TGTGCCAGCAGCCTATATTCACTTCCGGGACTAGCGGGGTCAGACACCGGGGAGCTGTTTTTT. Its protein product is CASSLYSLPGLAGSDTGELFF.

In its sample, this clonotype was seen a few times. This chain links TRBV5-1 with TRBJ2-5; tentatively, D is TRBD1 (6 bases). This CDR3 has 14 amino acids. Looked up from germline, CDR1 is SGHRS and CDR2 is YFSETQ. Trimming took 1 base from V and 1 from J, leaving 8 bases between them. The CDR3 bases are TGCGCCAGCAGCTTGCCGGACAGCCAAGAGACCCAGTACTTC. Protein product: CASSLPDSQETQYF.